Below, 19 T cell receptor beta chains from the same sample are listed, as sequenced in a study of a mutant IDH1 vaccine in newly diagnosed glioma. Time point denoted: week 47, end of study. Each dose of the vaccine consisted of 300 ug of mutant IDH1 20-mer peptide, with topical imiquimod. Generated by immunoSEQ multiplex PCR, the TCRdb table keeps only in-frame clones and is missing some. In the table there are approximately 80,000 clones, roughly four fifths of which are singletons. Their target antigens are unknown. Sample: PBMCs, taken from a glioma patient whose treatment included an IDH1 peptide vaccine. Source of these receptors: a man aged 35-49 years with glioma.

The CDR3 DNA reads as TGCGCCAGCAGCCCTCGGACAGGGTCTAATGAAAAACTGTTTTTT. It is translated as CASSPRTGSNEKLFF. The chain joins TRBV5-1 to TRBJ1-4, with 8 bases identical to TRBD1. The CDR3 has 15 amino acids. J was trimmed by 3 bases and V by 4 bases; bases with no gene match: 5. Germline-derived CDR1 and CDR2 are SGHRS and YFSETQ. The whole variable domain, remainder taken from reference TRBV5-1 and TRBJ1-4, is KAGVTQTPRYLIKTRGQQVTLSCSPISGHRSVSWYQQTPGQGLQFLFEYFSETQRNKGNFPGRFSGRQFSNSRSEMNVSTLELGDSALYLCASSPRTGSNEKLFFGSGTQLSVL.

The CDR3: CASSQDQRGHSYNEQFF. Written as DNA, the CDR3 is TGCGCCAGCAGCCAAGATCAGCGGGGGCACTCCTACAATGAGCAGTTCTTC. This sequence joins TRBV4-1 and TRBJ2-1; 8 positions match TRBD2. The CDR3 totals 17 residues. Per germline, CDR1 MGHRA and CDR2 YSYEKL. The J segment lost 0 bases and the V segment lost 0 bases, leaving 4 bases of the junction unmatched.

This clone was counted a few times. The chain combines TRBV19 with TRBJ2-2; TRBD1 aligns across 9 bases. Unmatched junction bases numbered 9, after V lost 5 bases and J lost 5 bases. The germline V gene encodes CDR1 LNHDA and CDR2 SQIVND (reference sequence). This CDR3 is built from 16 residues. This chain's CDR3 is CASSLQDRGGTGELFF. Here the CDR3 DNA reads TGTGCCAGTAGTCTTCAGGACAGGGGAGGAACCGGGGAGCTGTTTTTT.

This clone has only a few counts. The chain links TRBV11-2 to TRBJ2-7; 9 nucleotides agree with TRBD1. Trimming cost V 6 bases and J 3 bases; bases outside gene matches: 9. This CDR3 contains 15 residues. Germline V CDR1 and CDR2: SGHAT, FQNNGV. The CDR3 here is CASRTPGQGDYEQYF. CDR3 coding DNA: TGTGCCAGCAGGACGCCGGGACAGGGTGACTACGAGCAGTACTTC. Based on the CDR3 plus reference TRBV11-2 and TRBJ2-7, the full variable domain is EAGVAQSPRYKIIEKRQSVAFWCNPISGHATLYWYQQILGQGPKLLIQFQNNGVVDDSQLPKDRFSAERLKGVDSTLKIQPAKLEDSAVYLCASRTPGQGDYEQYFGPGTRLTVT.

This clone came up a few times. At one boundary the junction diverges from the germline segment, which might be a read error. This CDR3 is also generated by other DNA sequences in the sample. The chain has TRBV19 and TRBJ1-3; the D is unclear. CDR1 is LNHDA and CDR2 is SQIVND in the germline V gene (reference sequence). This CDR3 region has 13 residues. As DNA, the CDR3 is TGTGCCAGTAGTATTTTGGCTGGGAACACCATATATTTT. Amino acids: CASSILAGNTIYF.

The genes are TRBV5-4 and TRBJ2-5; unclear D gene. V gave up 3 bases and J gave up 0 bases, with 12 bases separating them. There are 15 residues in the CDR3. The germline V gene has CDR1 SGHNT and CDR2 YYREEE (reference sequence). In DNA, the CDR3 is TGTGCCAGCAGCTCCCGGGCCCTGTACCAAGAGACCCAGTACTTC. The encoded protein is CASSSRALYQETQYF.

This chain joins TRBV10-1 and TRBJ2-3; D is perhaps TRBD1 (5 bases). Deletions cut 4 bases from V and 3 bases from J, with 11 bases between. Germline lookup yields CDR1 WNHNN and CDR2 SYGVQD (reference sequence). This CDR3 spans 14 amino acids. CDR3 region: CASSVQGLTDTQYF. DNA for the CDR3: TGCGCCAGCAGTGTGCAGGGTTTGACAGATACGCAGTATTTT.

The gene calls are TRBV7-3 and TRBJ2-7; D is undetermined. The CDR3 length is 13 residues. Trimming removed 5 bases at V and 0 bases at J, with 8 bases between. The germline V gene encodes CDR1 SGHTA and CDR2 FQGTGA. This chain's CDR3 is CASSPDASYEQYF. CDR3 nucleotide sequence: TGTGCCAGCAGCCCTGACGCCTCCTACGAGCAGTACTTC.

V gene TRBV5-8 combines with J gene TRBJ2-1; 12 nucleotides line up with TRBD2. Per the germline V gene, CDR1 is SGHTS and CDR2 is YDEGEE. Trimming took 4 bases from V and 0 from J; bases not matched to a gene: 8. The CDR3 has 18 amino acids. The CDR3 loop reads CASSPGLAGPVSYNEQFF. CDR3 in DNA: TGTGCCAGCAGCCCGGGACTAGCGGGTCCTGTCTCCTACAATGAGCAGTTCTTC.

In DNA, the CDR3 is TGTGCCAGCAGTTGGGGGGAATATAATTCACCCCTCCACTTT. This codes for CASSWGEYNSPLHF. The chain recombines TRBV27 with TRBJ1-6; a possible D gene is TRBD1 (5 bases). Trimming took 4 bases from V and 4 from J, leaving 8 bases between them. The CDR3 spans 14 residues. Germline V gives CDR1 MNHEY, CDR2 SMNVEV (reference sequence).

Only one count was recorded for this clone. The chain couples TRBV29-1 to TRBJ2-5; TRBD1 matches 7 bases. Germline lookup yields CDR1 SQVTM and CDR2 ANQGSEA. The CDR3 covers 14 residues. Losses at the gene ends were 3 bases for V and 2 bases for J; bases not matched to a gene: 6. The CDR3 DNA follows: TGCAGCGTTGATAATTGGGGACAGCAAGAGACCCAGTACTTC. This translates into CSVDNWGQQETQYF.

The chain carries TRBV25-1 and TRBJ1-4, with D possibly matching TRBD1 (6 bases). From germline, CDR1 is MGHDK and CDR2 SYGVNS. The CDR3 runs 14 residues. Trimming cost V 6 bases and J 1 base, with 9 bases left between them. CDR3 nucleotide sequence: TGTGCCAGCAGGAGGGGGGTAACTAATGAAAAACTGTTTTTT. Encoded protein: CASRRGVTNEKLFF. The full variable domain, in which reference TRBV25-1 and TRBJ1-4 provide the parts outside the CDR3, is EADIYQTPRYLVIGTGKKITLECSQTMGHDKMYWYQQDPGMELHLIHYSYGVNSTEKGDLSSESTVSRIRTEHFPLTLESARPSHTSQYLCASRRGVTNEKLFFGSGTQLSVL.

V usage is TRBV6-6 and J usage is TRBJ2-3; the D is unclear. The CDR3 length is 13 residues. Germline CDR1 is MNHNY and CDR2 is SVGAGI (reference sequence). V gave up 10 bases and J gave up 2 bases, with 13 bases separating them. CDR3: CATAQRTTDTQYF. CDR3 DNA sequence: TGTGCCACCGCACAGCGAACCACAGATACGCAGTATTTT.

V and J are TRBV19 and TRBJ2-1, with TRBD2 identical over 8 bases. The CDR3 loop spans 16 amino acids. With V trimmed by 7 bases and J by 6 bases, 14 bases remained unmatched. The V gene's germline CDR1 is LNHDA and CDR2 SQIVND (reference sequence). The CDR3 loop reads CASKPTISGRANEQFF. CDR3 nucleotides: TGTGCCAGTAAACCCACGATTTCCGGGAGGGCCAATGAGCAGTTCTTC.

This chain uses TRBV10-1 with TRBJ2-5, with a weak D call TRBD1 (6 bases). Judging by the DNA end, TRBJ2-7 fits better; the J call may be wrong. The CDR3 is 14 residues long. The germline V gene has CDR1 WNHNN and CDR2 SYGVQD (reference sequence). CDR3 nucleotide sequence: TGCGCCAGCACCGACGGACAGTTAAGTAACGAGCAGTACTTC. This gives the protein CASTDGQLSNEQYF.

The chain combines TRBV30 with TRBJ2-7; 7 positions agree with TRBD1. V shed 3 bases, J shed 0 bases, and the junction held 8 bases outside the gene matches. CDR1 is GTSNPN and CDR2 is SVGIG in the germline V gene (reference sequence). CDR3 size: 15 residues. The CDR3 is CAWRRTGLSSYEQYF. The CDR3 coding sequence is TGTGCCTGGAGAAGGACAGGACTCAGCTCCTACGAGCAGTACTTC.

This sequence joins TRBV5-8 and TRBJ2-1; the D gene is possibly TRBD2 (5 bases). Germline assignment: CDR1 SGHTS and CDR2 YDEGEE. V lost 0 bases, J lost 6 bases, and 16 bases lay in between. CDR3 length: 16 residues. The CDR3 here is CASSLGWGMAGNEQFF. The CDR3 coding sequence is TGTGCCAGCAGCTTGGGATGGGGAATGGCGGGCAATGAGCAGTTCTTC.

This clone was counted a few times. The chain carries TRBV28 and TRBJ1-2, with 8 bases aligning to TRBD1. The germline gives CDR1 MDHEN, CDR2 SYDVKM. The length of the CDR3 is 17 residues. The junction had 13 bases not matched to a gene; V was cut back by 4 bases and J by 3 bases. The CDR3 is CASSSPSGRGLDYGYTF. The CDR3 coding sequence is TGTGCCAGCAGTTCACCCTCCGGCAGGGGGCTGGACTATGGCTACACCTTC.

The J gene is TRBJ1-3, the V gene TRBV1. TRBV1 is annotated as a pseudogene. The CDR3 has 14 residues. CDR3 protein: CTSSPGQARNTIYF. CDR3 nucleotide sequence: TGCACCAGCAGCCCGGGCCAGGCGCGAAACACCATATATTTT.